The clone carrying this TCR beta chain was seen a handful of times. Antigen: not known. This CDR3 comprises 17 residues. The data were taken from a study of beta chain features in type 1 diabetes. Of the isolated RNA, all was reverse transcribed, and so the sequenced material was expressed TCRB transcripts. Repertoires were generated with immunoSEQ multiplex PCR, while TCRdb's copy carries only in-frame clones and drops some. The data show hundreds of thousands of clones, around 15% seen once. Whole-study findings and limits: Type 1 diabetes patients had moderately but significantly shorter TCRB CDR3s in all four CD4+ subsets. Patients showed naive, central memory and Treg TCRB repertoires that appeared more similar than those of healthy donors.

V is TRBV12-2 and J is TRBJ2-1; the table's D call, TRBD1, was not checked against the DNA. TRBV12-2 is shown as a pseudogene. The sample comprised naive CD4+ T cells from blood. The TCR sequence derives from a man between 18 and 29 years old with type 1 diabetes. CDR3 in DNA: TGTGCAAGTCGCTTAAACCTCGAGACAGGGGTACGCAATGAGCAGTTCTTC. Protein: CASRLNLETGVRNEQFF.